The next 31 T cell receptor beta chains were all read from a single sample in a study of cytomegalovirus exposure and HLA in healthy donors. This PCR relied on a set of 60 Vbeta primers and 13 Jbeta primers. Sequencing was performed with immunoSEQ multiplex PCR; in TCRdb, only in-frame clones are kept and a portion is missing. The table has about 190,000 clones, 79% seen once; the top ten hold roughly 1.6%. Sequencing used PBMCs. The source of these receptors is a woman aged 18 to 35 in good health and CMV-seronegative.

This sequence joins TRBV5-1 and TRBJ1-2; D not certain. This CDR3 is 12 amino acids long. V lost 1 base, J lost 5 bases, and 6 bases lay in between. In germline, CDR1 is SGHRS, CDR2 YFSETQ. The CDR3 loop is CASSLTGYGYTF. DNA of the CDR3: TGCGCCAGCAGCTTGACGGGATATGGCTACACCTTC.

This chain joins TRBV18 and TRBJ1-3; D perhaps matches TRBD1 (6 bases). V gave up 0 bases and J gave up 0 bases, with 15 bases separating them. Germline CDR1 KGHSH, CDR2 LQKENI. The CDR3 has 18 amino acids. The DNA for the CDR3 is TGTGCCAGCTCACCACCAGTGGCAGGGGCTCTCTCTGGAAACACCATATATTTT. Translated, it gives CASSPPVAGALSGNTIYF.

A single count supports this clone. J is TRBJ2-3 and V is TRBV10-3; D call uncertain. V was cut by 3 bases and J by 3 bases, with 16 bases left in between. This CDR3 has 16 residues. CDR1 ENHRY and CDR2 SYGVKD come from the germline V gene. In DNA form, the CDR3 reads TGTGCCATCAGTGATAGAGAAGCCTTATCTACAGATACGCAGTATTTT. Its protein product is CAISDREALSTDTQYF.

This clone was seen only once. In DNA form, the CDR3 reads TGTGCCAGCAGTGAAGGAAGCAATTCTAACTATGGCTACACCTTC. This codes for CASSEGSNSNYGYTF. V is TRBV6-1 and J is TRBJ1-2; D gene ambiguous. The CDR3 sequence is 15 residues long. CDR1 and CDR2 (germline): MNHNS, SASEGT. Trimming left V 1 base short and J 0 bases short, with 9 bases between.

V and J are TRBV19 and TRBJ1-5; a possible D gene is TRBD1 (6 bases). V was pared by 8 bases and J by 5 bases, with 13 bases between. The CDR3 loop spans 13 amino acids. The germline CDR1 and CDR2 sequences are LNHDA and SQIVND (reference sequence). CDR3: CASGAGVDQPQHF. DNA of the CDR3: TGTGCCAGTGGGGCAGGGGTGGATCAGCCCCAGCATTTT.

The V gene is TRBV30, the J gene TRBJ2-1; 8 nucleotides match TRBD2. The germline V gene encodes CDR1 GTSNPN and CDR2 SVGIG (reference sequence). CDR3 length equals 17 residues. The ends lost 0 bases at V and 4 bases at J; junction bases unmatched: 11. In nucleotides, the CDR3 is TGTGCCTGGAGTGTACTCCCCAAACTAGCGGTATACAATGAGCAGTTCTTC. Translation gives CAWSVLPKLAVYNEQFF.

V is TRBV28 and J is TRBJ2-2; no definite D call. This CDR3 spans 15 amino acids. Deletions cut 2 bases from V and 1 base from J, with 8 bases between. CDR1 and CDR2 from the germline V gene are MDHEN and SYDVKM. The CDR3 region is CASSLAALNTGELFF. The CDR3 DNA reads as TGTGCCAGCAGTTTAGCCGCGCTGAACACCGGGGAGCTGTTTTTT.

The V call is TRBV4-2, the J call TRBJ2-5; maybe TRBD1 (5 bases). The CDR3 covers 16 residues. Germline values: CDR1 LGHNA, CDR2 YNFKEQ. Trimming left V 0 bases short and J 2 bases short, with 13 bases between. Written as DNA, the CDR3 is TGTGCCAGCAGCCAAGATCTTTGGGCAGGGCAAGAGACCCAGTACTTC. It yields the protein CASSQDLWAGQETQYF.

The chain employs TRBV10-1 and TRBJ1-2, with D perhaps TRBD1 (6 bases). CDR1 and CDR2 from the germline V gene are WNHNN and SYGVQD (reference sequence). The V gene lost 10 bases and the J gene lost 1 base, with 19 bases spanning the gap. The CDR3 totals 15 residues. The CDR3 loop reads CATSHLDSINYGYTF. CDR3 DNA sequence: TGCGCCACCTCCCACCTGGACAGTATTAACTATGGCTACACCTTC.

This sequence joins TRBV6-6 and TRBJ2-7; D remains ambiguous. This CDR3 has 15 residues. Per the germline V gene, CDR1 is MNHNY and CDR2 is SVGAGI (reference sequence). V was cut by 5 bases and J by 0 bases, with 14 bases left in between. The CDR3 is CASSTEALSSYEQYF. DNA for the CDR3: TGTGCCAGCAGTACCGAGGCCCTGAGCTCCTACGAGCAGTACTTC.

DNA of the CDR3: TGTGCCAGCAGTACTAGGTGGAACACTGAAGCTTTCTTT. This gives the protein CASSTRWNTEAFF. This chain uses TRBV28 with TRBJ1-1; D ambiguous. Per germline, CDR1 MDHEN and CDR2 SYDVKM. This CDR3 comprises 13 residues. Trimming took off 5 bases at V and 1 base at J, with 8 bases between the two ends.

J is TRBJ2-4 and V is TRBV5-1; 8 nucleotides agree with TRBD1. Trimming removed 0 bases from V and 0 bases from J; junction bases left unmatched: 5. The CDR3 is 17 residues long. Germline V gives CDR1 SGHRS, CDR2 YFSETQ. The CDR3 DNA follows: TGCGCCAGCAGCTTGGAACAGGGGGTTTTAGCCAAAAACATTCAGTACTTC. Translating gives CASSLEQGVLAKNIQYF.

DNA for the CDR3: TGTGCCAGCCAAGAATCTAGCGGGAGGGTGATGGTCGGGGAGCTGTTTTTT. It encodes CASQESSGRVMVGELFF. The J gene is TRBJ2-2, the V gene TRBV19; 12 bases map to TRBD2. CDR1 LNHDA and CDR2 SQIVND come from the germline V gene (reference sequence). The trim removed 9 bases at V and 7 bases at J, leaving 15 bases unmatched. This CDR3 has 17 amino acids.

This clone was seen more than once but under ten times. The chain recombines TRBV6-1 with TRBJ2-5; weak D call: TRBD2 (6 bases). The V gene lost 0 bases and the J gene lost 4 bases, with 15 bases spanning the gap. This CDR3 has 16 amino acids. Germline V CDR1 and CDR2: MNHNS, SASEGT. The CDR3 reads CASSEAEGVPRETQYF. CDR3 DNA sequence: TGTGCCAGCAGTGAAGCGGAGGGAGTTCCTCGAGAGACCCAGTACTTC.

This clone was observed once. The rearrangement links TRBV19 to TRBJ1-6; TRBD1 aligns across 7 bases. The V gene's germline CDR1 is LNHDA and CDR2 SQIVND (reference sequence). V trimming: 3 bases; J trimming: 7 bases; junction bases outside the gene matches: 6. The CDR3 is 15 amino acids. CDR3 protein: CASSIQGGSNSPLHF. The DNA of the CDR3 is TGTGCCAGTAGTATCCAGGGGGGATCAAATTCACCCCTCCACTTT.

The chain has TRBV10-3 and TRBJ1-1; the D gene is possibly TRBD1 (5 bases). Trimming took 6 bases from V and 0 from J, leaving 11 bases between them. The CDR3 is 14 residues long. Germline V gene data show CDR1 as ENHRY and CDR2 as SYGVKD. CDR3 sequence reads: CAIRTDLMNTEAFF. CDR3 DNA: TGTGCCATCAGGACAGACCTCATGAACACTGAAGCTTTCTTT.

The CDR3 bases are TGTGCCAGCAGCGGACGACACGGGGAAAATGAAAAACTGTTTTTT. The encoded protein is CASSGRHGENEKLFF. The chain is built from TRBV9 and TRBJ1-4; D ambiguous. The germline V gene has CDR1 SGDLS and CDR2 YYNGEE. The CDR3 is 15 amino acids. V gave up 3 bases and J gave up 5 bases, with 14 bases separating them.

The CDR3 region is CASGWTTDTQYF. The CDR3 coding sequence is TGTGCCAGCGGGTGGACAACAGATACGCAGTATTTT. The V and J genes are TRBV27 and TRBJ2-3; a possible D gene is TRBD1 (5 bases). This CDR3 comprises 12 residues. The germline V gene has CDR1 MNHEY and CDR2 SMNVEV (reference sequence). V was pared by 8 bases and J by 3 bases, with 9 bases between.

This chain uses TRBV29-1 with TRBJ2-7; D is perhaps TRBD2 (5 bases). CDR1 SQVTM and CDR2 ANQGSEA come from the germline V gene. The germline V and J ends were trimmed by 6 bases and 6 bases, with 15 bases remaining between them. The CDR3 has 12 residues. The CDR3 DNA reads TGCAGCGTCCGTTATGGAGGTGGCGAGCAGTACTTC. This codes for CSVRYGGGEQYF.

CDR3 region: CASSFITGGTYEQYF. CDR3 coding DNA: TGTGCCAGCAGTTTTATTACAGGGGGGACCTACGAGCAGTACTTC. This rearrangement joins TRBV27 to TRBJ2-7, with TRBD1 identical over 8 bases. The CDR3 runs 15 residues. Losses at the gene ends were 3 bases for V and 2 bases for J; bases not matched to a gene: 6. CDR1 is MNHEY and CDR2 is SMNVEV in the germline V gene (reference sequence).

The rearrangement joins TRBV7-9 to TRBJ2-3; D is unresolved. The V end was cut by 5 bases, the J end by 6 bases, with 9 bases between. This CDR3 has 12 amino acids. Germline assignment: CDR1 SEHNR and CDR2 FQNEAQ (reference sequence). CDR3 sequence (DNA): TGTGCCAGCAGCCTCGAGAGGGATACGCAGTATTTT. Translated, it gives CASSLERDTQYF. Combining the CDR3 with reference TRBV7-9 and TRBJ2-3 gives the whole variable domain DTGVSQNPRHKITKRGQNVTFRCDPISEHNRLYWYRQTLGQGPEFLTYFQNEAQLEKSRLLSDRFSAERPKGSFSTLEIQRTEQGDSAMYLCASSLERDTQYFGPGTRLTVL.

The rearrangement uses TRBV10-1 and TRBJ2-1, with D possibly TRBD2 on 5 matching bases. Germline CDR1 is WNHNN and CDR2 is SYGVQD (reference sequence). This CDR3 has 15 amino acids. Trimming removed 2 bases from V and 10 bases from J, with 18 bases in between. The CDR3, as DNA: TGCGCCAGCAGTGAGAGAGGGTCGGGGATCCGGGAGCAGTTCTTC. Translation: CASSERGSGIREQFF.

The chain joins TRBV28 to TRBJ1-6; D is uncertain. This CDR3 has 12 residues. Germline CDR1 is MDHEN and CDR2 is SYDVKM. V lost 2 bases, J lost 9 bases, and 5 bases lay in between. The CDR3 nucleotides read TGTGCCAGCAGTTTACTAGGTTCACCCCTCCACTTT. Translation gives CASSLLGSPLHF. The complete variable domain, with remaining parts taken from reference TRBV28 and TRBJ1-6, reads DVKVTQSSRYLVKRTGEKVFLECVQDMDHENMFWYRQDPGLGLRLIYFSYDVKMKEKGDIPEGYSVSREKKERFSLILESASTNQTSMYLCASSLLGSPLHFGNGTRLTVT.

The chain joins TRBV28 to TRBJ2-7, with D possibly being TRBD2 (5 bases). Germline V gene lookup returns CDR1 MDHEN and CDR2 SYDVKM. This CDR3 comprises 12 residues. V lost 3 bases to trimming and J lost 9 bases, with 12 bases between them. CDR3 DNA sequence: TGTGCCAGCAGTTTTGGTTTCGGAGGGCAGTACTTC. This sequence encodes CASSFGFGGQYF.

The rearrangement uses TRBV7-9 and TRBJ1-1; D is undetermined. The ends were cut back, 1 base at V and 2 bases at J, with 5 bases in the middle. Germline V gene sequence: CDR1 SEHNR, CDR2 FQNEAQ (reference sequence). This CDR3 has 13 amino acids. The CDR3 loop is CASSLVINTEAFF. DNA of the CDR3: TGTGCCAGCAGCTTAGTCATCAACACTGAAGCTTTCTTT.

This clone was seen only once. The chain has TRBV19 and TRBJ2-3; no clear D. V was shortened by 7 bases and J by 0 bases, with 14 bases between the two germline ends. This CDR3 comprises 15 residues. Germline assignment: CDR1 LNHDA and CDR2 SQIVND (reference sequence). The CDR3 here is CASKDGQQSTDTQYF. The CDR3 DNA is TGTGCCAGTAAAGATGGGCAACAGAGCACAGATACGCAGTATTTT.

This clone was counted once. The chain links TRBV28 to TRBJ2-1, with 9 bases lining up with TRBD2. From germline, CDR1 is MDHEN and CDR2 SYDVKM. The CDR3 has 15 amino acids. V lost 2 bases, J lost 2 bases, and 1 base stayed unmatched. CDR3 nucleotide sequence: TGTGCCAGCAGTTTAGCGGGGGGGGCCTACAATGAGCAGTTCTTC. This gives the protein CASSLAGGAYNEQFF.

This clone was seen a single time. The chain uses TRBV7-6 and TRBJ1-6, with 8 bases lining up with TRBD1. The V and J ends lost 1 base and 7 bases, in that order; junction bases with no gene match: 6. The CDR3 totals 16 residues. The germline CDR1 and CDR2 sequences are SGHVS and FNYEAQ. The CDR3 region is CASSLDPDRVNSPLHF. Written as DNA, the CDR3 is TGTGCCAGCAGCTTAGATCCGGACAGGGTCAATTCACCCCTCCACTTT.

This chain connects TRBV7-9 to TRBJ2-7, with TRBD2 identical over 9 bases. Looked up from germline, CDR1 is SEHNR and CDR2 is FQNEAQ (reference sequence). This CDR3 region has 15 residues. The ends lost 5 bases at V and 0 bases at J; junction bases unmatched: 5. The CDR3 bases are TGTGCCAGCAGCCATGTAGCGGGGGCCTCCTACGAGCAGTACTTC. The encoded protein is CASSHVAGASYEQYF.

The CDR3 loop reads CASSAQSTGPGNTIYF. DNA for the CDR3: TGTGCCAGCAGTGCCCAATCAACAGGGCCTGGAAACACCATATATTTT. This sequence joins TRBV6-4 and TRBJ1-3; D possibly corresponds to TRBD1 (6 bases). The V and J ends lost 4 bases and 2 bases respectively, with 15 bases between them. This CDR3 region has 16 residues. Germline V gene sequence: CDR1 MRHNA, CDR2 SNTAGT.

The rearrangement links TRBV7-2 to TRBJ2-3; weak D call: TRBD2 (5 bases). V was cut by 3 bases and J by 3 bases, with 7 bases left in between. The CDR3 totals 13 residues. Germline V CDR1 and CDR2: SGHTA, FQGNSA. This chain's CDR3 is CASSFPGTDTQYF. Written as DNA, the CDR3 is TGTGCCAGCAGCTTTCCGGGAACAGATACGCAGTATTTT.